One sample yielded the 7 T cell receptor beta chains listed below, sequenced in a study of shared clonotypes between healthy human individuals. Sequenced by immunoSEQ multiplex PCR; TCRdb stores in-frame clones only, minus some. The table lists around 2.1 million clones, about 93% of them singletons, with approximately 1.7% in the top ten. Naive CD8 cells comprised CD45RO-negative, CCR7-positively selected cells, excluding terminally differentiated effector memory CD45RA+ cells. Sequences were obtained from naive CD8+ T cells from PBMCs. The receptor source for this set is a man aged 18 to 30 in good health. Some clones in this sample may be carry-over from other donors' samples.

The chain's CDR3 is CASSFYRGEEKLFF. CDR3 DNA: TGTGCCAGCAGCTTTTACAGGGGCGAAGAAAAACTGTTTTTT. The J gene is TRBJ1-4, the V gene TRBV7-9, with 7 bases identical to TRBD1. This CDR3 has 14 residues. The germline V gene has CDR1 SEHNR and CDR2 FQNEAQ (reference sequence). The V and J ends lost 3 bases and 8 bases, in that order; junction bases with no gene match: 6.

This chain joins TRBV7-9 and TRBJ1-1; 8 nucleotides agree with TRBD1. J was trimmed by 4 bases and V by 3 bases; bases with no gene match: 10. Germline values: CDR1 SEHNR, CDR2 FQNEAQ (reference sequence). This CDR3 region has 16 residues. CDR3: CASSFPPGGPATEAFF. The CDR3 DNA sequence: TGTGCCAGCAGCTTTCCCCCAGGGGGCCCGGCCACTGAAGCTTTCTTT.

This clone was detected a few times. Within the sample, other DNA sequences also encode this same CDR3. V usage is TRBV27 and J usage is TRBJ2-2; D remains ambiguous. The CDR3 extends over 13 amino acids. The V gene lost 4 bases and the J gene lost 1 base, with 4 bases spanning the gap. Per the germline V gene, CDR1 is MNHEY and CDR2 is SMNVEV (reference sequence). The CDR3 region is CASSSRNTGELFF. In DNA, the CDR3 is TGTGCCAGCAGTTCCCGGAACACCGGGGAGCTGTTTTTT.

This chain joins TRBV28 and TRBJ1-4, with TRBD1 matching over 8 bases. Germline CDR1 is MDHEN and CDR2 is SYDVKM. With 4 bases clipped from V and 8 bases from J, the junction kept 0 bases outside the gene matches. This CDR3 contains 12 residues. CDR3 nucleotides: TGTGCCAGCAGTTGGACAGGGGAAAAACTGTTTTTT. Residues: CASSWTGEKLFF.

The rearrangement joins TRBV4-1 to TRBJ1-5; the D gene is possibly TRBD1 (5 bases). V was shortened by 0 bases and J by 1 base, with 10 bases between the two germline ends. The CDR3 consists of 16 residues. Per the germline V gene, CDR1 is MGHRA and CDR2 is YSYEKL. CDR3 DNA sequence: TGCGCCAGCAGCCAAGAACCAGGGCTCAGCAATCAGCCCCAGCATTTT. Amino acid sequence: CASSQEPGLSNQPQHF.

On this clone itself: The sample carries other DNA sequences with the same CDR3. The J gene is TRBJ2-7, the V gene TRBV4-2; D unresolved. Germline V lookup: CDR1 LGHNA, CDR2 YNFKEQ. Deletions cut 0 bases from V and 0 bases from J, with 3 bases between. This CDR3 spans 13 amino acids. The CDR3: CASSQDNSYEQYF. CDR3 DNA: TGTGCCAGCAGCCAAGATAACTCCTACGAGCAGTACTTC.

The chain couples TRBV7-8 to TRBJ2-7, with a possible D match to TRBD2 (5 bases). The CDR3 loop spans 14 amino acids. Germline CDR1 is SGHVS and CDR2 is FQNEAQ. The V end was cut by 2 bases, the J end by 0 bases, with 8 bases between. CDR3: CASSLILASYEQYF. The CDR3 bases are TGTGCCAGCAGCTTAATTCTAGCCTCCTACGAGCAGTACTTC.